One and the same sample provided the 11 T cell receptor beta chains below, sequenced in a study of T cells in Graves' hyperthyroidism and ophthalmopathy. What was amplified from RNA transcripts were TCR beta CDR3 regions. TCR CDR3 underwent first-round RT-PCR with the HTBI primer set. From the multiplex PCR reads, TCRdb called clonotypes with MiXCR, one entry per CDR3 protein. The sample contains 150,000 or so distinct CDR3 sequences, roughly a fifth of which appear only once. The specimen sequenced was blood. These receptors were obtained from a woman aged 45-60 years with Graves' hyperthyroidism that later progressed to Graves' ophthalmopathy.

This clonotype was picked up one time. A much larger clone differs by one base, so this may be a read error. The chain combines TRBV3-1 with TRBJ2-1; 7 nucleotides agree with TRBD2. The ends lost 4 bases at V and 7 bases at J; junction bases unmatched: 1. The germline V gene encodes CDR1 LGHDT and CDR2 YNNKEL (reference sequence). The CDR3 runs to 12 residues. The CDR3 DNA reads as TGTGCCAGCAGCCCCGGGAGGAATGAGCAGTTCTTC. This translates into CASSPGRNEQFF.

There are a few counts of this clonotype. This sequence joins TRBV13 and TRBJ2-1, with 9 bases that match TRBD2. This CDR3 is built from 17 residues. The J segment lost 9 bases and the V segment lost 0 bases, leaving 12 bases of the junction unmatched. Germline V gene data show CDR1 as PRHDT and CDR2 as FYEKMQ (reference sequence). CDR3 protein: CASSLGAGGEYKPEQFF. The CDR3 DNA is TGTGCCAGCAGCTTAGGGGCGGGAGGGGAGTACAAGCCTGAGCAGTTCTTC.

This clonotype appeared many times. The chain couples TRBV6-5 to TRBJ1-3; D remains unclear. Germline loops: CDR1 MNHEY, CDR2 SVGAGI. CDR3 length equals 14 residues. The ends were cut back, 0 bases at V and 4 bases at J, with 7 bases in the middle. The DNA of the CDR3 is TGTGCCAGCAGTTACTCCGGTGGGGGAAACACCATATATTTT. Encoded protein: CASSYSGGGNTIYF.

The V call is TRBV7-2, the J call TRBJ2-3; D possibly uses TRBD1 or TRBD2 (5 bases each). V was pared by 3 bases and J by 6 bases, with 16 bases between. The CDR3 runs 15 residues. Germline V gene lookup returns CDR1 SGHTA and CDR2 FQGNSA. CDR3 amino acids: CASSFHGALGDTQYF. CDR3 nucleotides: TGTGCCAGCAGCTTCCACGGGGCTCTAGGGGATACGCAGTATTTT.

The table lists this clonotype with many counts. The chain has TRBV6-1 and TRBJ1-1; D is unresolved. CDR3 length: 11 amino acids. Germline V gene sequence: CDR1 MNHNS, CDR2 SASEGT. Trimming took 4 bases from V and 5 from J, leaving 5 bases between them. The CDR3 here is CASSVWTEAFF. Written as DNA, the CDR3 is TGTGCCAGCAGTGTCTGGACTGAAGCTTTCTTT.

This clonotype appeared a few times. The genes are TRBV12-3 or TRBV12-4 and TRBJ1-2; possibly TRBD1 for D (6 bases). The CDR3 is 14 amino acids. V was pared by 5 bases and J by 7 bases, with 17 bases between. CDR3 coding DNA: TGTGCCAGCAGTCCAAACCCAGGGGCCGGTGGCTACACCTTC. Translating it yields CASSPNPGAGGYTF.

On this clonotype itself: This may stem from a read error, because a much larger clone lies one nucleotide away. The chain carries TRBV28 and TRBJ2-5; a possible D gene is TRBD1 (6 bases). The J call may be wrong; the DNA end is better matched by TRBJ2-1. Germline V gene sequence: CDR1 MDHEN, CDR2 SYDVKM. The CDR3 is made up of 17 amino acids. The chain's CDR3 is CAISESLGAGGRETQFF. The CDR3 DNA reads as TGTGCCATCAGTGAGTCGCTGGGGGCAGGTGGTCGAGAGACCCAGTTCTTC.

This clonotype showed up just a few times. The chain couples TRBV5-1 to TRBJ2-5; a possible D gene is TRBD1 (5 bases). The CDR3 length is 14 residues. Trimming left V 0 bases short and J 1 base short, with 7 bases between. Germline V gene data show CDR1 as SGHRS and CDR2 as YFSETQ. This chain's CDR3 is CASSLVGRQETQYF. In nucleotides, the CDR3 is TGCGCCAGCAGCTTGGTGGGGCGCCAAGAGACCCAGTACTTC.

This chain joins TRBV28 and TRBJ1-5; D call uncertain. Trimming stripped 4 bases from V and 1 base from J, with 11 bases between. Germline V gene sequence: CDR1 MDHEN, CDR2 SYDVKM. The CDR3 has 15 residues. The CDR3, as DNA: TGTGCCAGCAGTTGGGAGAGGTTCAGCAATCAGCCCCAGCATTTT. Protein sequence: CASSWERFSNQPQHF. The full variable domain, completed using reference TRBV28 and TRBJ1-5, is DVKVTQSSRYLVKRTGEKVFLECVQDMDHENMFWYRQDPGLGLRLIYFSYDVKMKEKGDIPEGYSVSREKKERFSLILESASTNQTSMYLCASSWERFSNQPQHFGDGTRLSIL.

This clonotype is a singleton in its sample. The chain is built from TRBV20-1 and TRBJ2-7; 8 nucleotides agree with TRBD2. V lost 5 bases, J lost 0 bases, and 3 bases stayed unmatched. This CDR3 comprises 13 residues. Germline V gene lookup returns CDR1 DFQATT and CDR2 SNEGSKA (reference sequence). The CDR3 DNA reads as TGCAGTGCTTACGGGGGGGCCTCCTACGAGCAGTACTTC. Protein: CSAYGGASYEQYF.

J is TRBJ1-5 and V is TRBV28; possible D gene TRBD1, 5 bases. The CDR3 sequence is 15 residues long. Trimming took 2 bases from V and 2 from J, leaving 10 bases between them. Germline CDR1 reads MDHEN; CDR2 reads SYDVKM. DNA of the CDR3: TGTGCCAGCAGTTTACAGGGAACAGGCAATCAGCCCCAGCATTTT. This encodes CASSLQGTGNQPQHF.